This T cell receptor beta chain was captured in a study of cytomegalovirus exposure and HLA in healthy donors. Study information: Across 300 to 400 genotyped donors, 65% to 90% landed in the Caucasian-associated ancestry cluster.

Note on this clone: What it recognizes is unknown.

PCR was performed using 60 Vbeta and 13 Jbeta primers. Here immunoSEQ multiplex PCR was the method, and the copy in TCRdb shows in-frame clones only, minus some. The data contain approximately 150,000 clones, 60% to 80% of them singletons. The junction had 6 bases not matched to a gene; V was cut back by 3 bases and J by 7 bases. Germline V lookup: CDR1 LNHDA, CDR2 SQIVND (reference sequence). The CDR3 is 14 residues long. Findings of the study overall: TCR beta sequences numbering 15,000 to 20,000 were associated with HLA alleles at 0.05 false discovery rate in a later analysis. As a later analysis showed, a missense DCLRE1C variant was linked to trimming of TCR beta V- and J-genes. Later analysis showed most CMV-associated TCR beta chains appearing HLA-restricted.

The chain uses TRBV19 and TRBJ2-1; 7 positions agree with TRBD2. This sequence was found in a man younger than 35 in good health and CMV-seropositive. Material for sequencing was PBMCs. CDR3 residues: CASSMGGLKNEQFF. CDR3 coding DNA: TGTGCCAGTAGTATGGGGGGACTAAAAAATGAGCAGTTCTTC.